A selection of T cell receptor beta chains follows, all from one sample in a study of blood T cell repertoires in COVID-19. The table came from immunoSEQ multiplex PCR; TCRdb's copy has only in-frame clones and leaves some out. The table shows roughly 250,000 clones, with about 76% occurring only once. Sequencing was performed on peripheral blood. Every receptor here comes from a woman aged 60 to 75 with active or convalescent COVID-19. Each CDR3 is given with its conserved first and last residue. D genes are given only for firm matches. Clone size, where shown, is once, few, many, or a class for clones that have expanded.

v_call,j_call,clone_size,d_call,cdr3_aa,cdr3_nt
TRBV3-1/TRBV3-2,TRBJ2-1,once,-,CASSWGGGYEQFF,TGTGCCAGCAGCTGGGGGGGCGGCTATGAGCAGTTCTTC
TRBV5-1,TRBJ2-1,-,-,CASSLAGNYNEQFF,TGCGCCAGCAGCTTGGCGGGGAATTACAATGAGCAGTTCTTC
TRBV6-2/TRBV6-3,TRBJ2-2,-,-,CASSYSGGPNTGELFF,TGTGCCAGCAGTTACTCGGGGGGGCCGAACACCGGGGAGCTGTTTTTT
TRBV5-6,TRBJ2-7,-,TRBD1,CASSLVGDRAPQRYF,TGTGCCAGCAGCTTGGTAGGGGACAGGGCTCCCCAGCGGTACTTC
TRBV18,TRBJ2-6,-,-,CASSPQQGRPGANVLTF,TGTGCCAGCTCACCTCAACAGGGGAGGCCTGGGGCCAACGTCCTGACTTTC
TRBV9,TRBJ2-3,-,TRBD1,CASSGFYRGRPDTQYF,TGTGCCAGCAGCGGATTCTACAGGGGTCGCCCAGATACGCAGTATTTT
TRBV6-5,TRBJ1-6,-,-,CASRRGEVNSPLHF,TGTGCCAGCAGGCGGGGCGAGGTTAATTCACCCCTCCACTTT
TRBV29-1,TRBJ2-3,-,-,CSVEESPADTQYF,TGCAGCGTTGAAGAGAGCCCGGCAGATACGCAGTATTTT
TRBV2,TRBJ2-1,-,-,CASSVGAYNEQFF,TGTGCCAGCAGTGTCGGGGCCTACAATGAGCAGTTCTTC
TRBV30,TRBJ1-3,-,-,CAWERGNTIYF,TGTGCCTGGGAGCGGGGAAACACCATATATTTT
TRBV27,TRBJ1-2,-,TRBD1,CASSPPGQNYGYTF,TGTGCCAGCAGTCCCCCGGGACAGAACTATGGCTACACCTTC
TRBV6-4,TRBJ2-1,-,TRBD2,CASSDHPSGGGEQFF,TGTGCCAGCAGTGACCACCCTAGCGGGGGAGGTGAGCAGTTCTTC
TRBV19,TRBJ1-2,-,-,CASSMFGGAYGYTF,TGTGCCAGTAGTATGTTTGGAGGGGCCTATGGCTACACCTTC
TRBV27,TRBJ2-7,-,TRBD1,CASRFPGTGGQQYF,TGTGCCAGCAGATTCCCTGGGACAGGCGGTCAGCAGTACTTC
TRBV30,TRBJ1-1,-,-,CAWTVGGRTEAFF,TGTGCCTGGACCGTGGGGGGGCGGACTGAAGCTTTCTTT
TRBV27,TRBJ2-1,-,TRBD2,CASSLLVGGGSVEQFF,TGTGCCAGCAGTTTGTTGGTCGGGGGGGGTTCGGTTGAGCAGTTCTTC
TRBV2,TRBJ2-7,-,TRBD1,CASLGDSLNEQYF,TGTGCCAGCTTGGGGGACAGTCTTAACGAGCAGTACTTC
TRBV21-1,TRBJ1-4,once,-,CASRSDRGATNEKLFF,TGTGCCAGCAGGAGTGACAGGGGCGCAACTAATGAAAAACTGTTTTTT
TRBV30,TRBJ2-7,-,TRBD1,CAWSLGTGAYEQYF,TGTGCCTGGAGTCTCGGGACAGGGGCCTACGAGCAGTACTTC
TRBV9,TRBJ1-2,-,-,CASSVEGVPGDVGFRYGYTF,TGTGCCAGCAGCGTAGAGGGGGTCCCCGGGGACGTGGGGTTTCGGTATGGCTACACCTTC
TRBV2,TRBJ2-3,-,-,CASSEGPGVDTQYF,TGTGCCAGCAGTGAAGGTCCGGGGGTGGATACGCAGTATTTT
TRBV19,TRBJ1-5,-,-,CASTSTGDQPQHF,TGTGCCAGTACGTCTACGGGGGATCAGCCCCAGCATTTT
TRBV24-1,TRBJ2-1,-,-,CATSDKDKAGSYNEQFF,TGTGCCACCAGTGATAAAGATAAAGCGGGCTCCTACAATGAGCAGTTCTTC
TRBV3-1/TRBV3-2,TRBJ1-1,few,-,CASSPGWEAFF,TGTGCCAGTTCACCCGGGTGGGAAGCTTTCTTT
TRBV6-1,TRBJ1-2,-,TRBD1,CASSERWDSGEVHGYTF,TGTGCCAGCAGTGAGCGGTGGGACAGCGGAGAGGTTCATGGCTACACCTTC
TRBV5-6,TRBJ2-3,-,-,CASSLGPVTDTQYF,TGTGCCAGCAGCTTGGGTCCGGTCACAGATACGCAGTATTTT
TRBV5-8,TRBJ1-4,-,-,CASSLGGGAEKLFF,TGTGCCAGCAGCTTGGGGGGGGGAGCTGAAAAACTGTTTTTT
TRBV12-5,TRBJ2-5,few,-,CASGFLEGETQYF,TGTGCTAGTGGTTTTCTGGAGGGGGAGACCCAGTACTTC
TRBV29-1,TRBJ1-1,-,-,CSGTTGATEAFF,TGCAGCGGGACCACTGGGGCCACTGAAGCTTTCTTT
TRBV5-4,TRBJ2-7,-,TRBD2,CAGSGGGSGFANYEQYF,TGTGCCGGCTCAGGCGGGGGGTCGGGATTCGCAAACTACGAGCAGTACTTC
TRBV27,TRBJ1-2,-,-,CASRPIQANNYGYTF,TGTGCCAGCAGGCCTATACAGGCGAATAACTATGGCTACACCTTC
TRBV6-2/TRBV6-3,TRBJ2-1,-,TRBD1,CASSSRQGRYNEQFF,TGTGCCAGCAGCTCTAGACAGGGTCGGTACAATGAGCAGTTCTTC
TRBV7-6,TRBJ1-4,-,TRBD1,CASSRGGGTGNEKLFF,TGTGCCAGCAGCCGAGGTGGTGGGACAGGGAATGAAAAACTGTTTTTT
TRBV7-2,TRBJ1-5,-,TRBD1,CASSPGGSYNQPQHF,TGTGCCAGCAGCCCAGGGGGCTCTTACAATCAGCCCCAGCATTTT
TRBV9,TRBJ2-5,-,TRBD1,CASSKNRGRGETQYF,TGTGCCAGCAGCAAAAACAGGGGGCGCGGGGAGACCCAGTACTTC
TRBV4-2,TRBJ2-1,-,TRBD1,CASSPVRDRGIHNEQFF,TGTGCCAGCAGCCCCGTCCGGGACAGGGGGATTCACAATGAGCAGTTCTTC
TRBV18,TRBJ2-1,-,TRBD1,CATPGQDYNEQFF,TGTGCCACCCCGGGACAGGACTACAATGAGCAGTTCTTC
TRBV14,TRBJ2-6,-,-,CASSRRLPSSGANVLTF,TGTGCCAGCAGCCGAAGACTTCCGAGCTCTGGGGCCAACGTCCTGACTTTC
TRBV27,TRBJ2-1,-,-,CASSLYITGTNEQFF,TGTGCCAGCAGTTTATATATAACAGGGACCAATGAGCAGTTCTTC
TRBV9,TRBJ2-7,-,TRBD1,CASSVGTVGEQYF,TGTGCCAGCAGCGTCGGGACAGTGGGCGAGCAGTACTTC
TRBV7-2,TRBJ1-2,-,TRBD1,CASSLDRTGAYGYTF,TGTGCCAGCAGCTTAGATCGTACAGGGGCATATGGCTACACCTTC
TRBV10-2,TRBJ1-2,-,-,CASSDGREGEGSNYGYTF,TGCGCCAGCAGTGACGGGAGGGAGGGGGAAGGGTCTAACTATGGCTACACCTTC
TRBV7-9,TRBJ1-1,-,-,CASSFEGDTEAFF,TGTGCCAGCAGCTTTGAGGGGGACACTGAAGCTTTCTTT
TRBV5-1,TRBJ1-2,once,TRBD1,CASSVRDREVGTF,TGCGCCAGCAGCGTCCGGGACAGAGAAGTCGGAACCTTC
TRBV6-2/TRBV6-3,TRBJ2-1,few,-,CASSYRTVYNEQFF,TGTGCCAGCAGTTACCGGACAGTTTACAATGAGCAGTTCTTC
TRBV6-5,TRBJ2-5,-,-,CASRTDWGGETQYF,TGTGCCAGCAGAACTGACTGGGGCGGAGAGACCCAGTACTTC
TRBV6-1,TRBJ1-1,once,-,CASSDSGVPMNTEAFF,TGTGCCAGCAGTGATTCAGGGGTCCCTATGAACACTGAAGCTTTCTTT
TRBV28,TRBJ1-1,-,-,CVTSGVGAFF,TGTGTTACGTCGGGGGTAGGAGCTTTCTTT
TRBV6-6,TRBJ1-1,-,TRBD1,CASWTGTTEAFF,TGTGCCAGCTGGACAGGGACCACTGAAGCTTTCTTT
TRBV6-1,TRBJ2-5,-,TRBD2,CASSERTGGLETQYF,TGTGCCAGCAGTGAGCGTACGGGGGGGCTTGAGACCCAGTACTTC
TRBV6-6,TRBJ2-7,-,TRBD2,CASSYVTGGPYEQYF,TGTGCCAGCAGTTACGTAACGGGGGGGCCCTACGAGCAGTACTTC
TRBV7-3,TRBJ2-1,-,-,CASSLRQGWVNEQFF,TGTGCCAGCAGCTTAAGGCAGGGGTGGGTCAATGAGCAGTTCTTC
TRBV2,TRBJ2-7,-,-,CASDNSYEQYF,TGTGCCAGCGACAACTCCTACGAGCAGTACTTC
TRBV5-4,TRBJ2-3,-,TRBD2,CASSGRGGRPDTQYF,TGTGCCAGCAGCGGGCGGGGGGGCCGGCCAGATACGCAGTATTTT
TRBV5-1,TRBJ1-2,-,-,CASRETANYGYTF,TGCGCCAGCAGAGAGACAGCAAACTATGGCTACACCTTC
TRBV10-3,TRBJ1-1,-,-,CAISESFQANTEAFF,TGTGCCATCAGTGAGTCGTTTCAGGCGAACACTGAAGCTTTCTTT
TRBV7-3,TRBJ1-2,-,-,CASSLYRDYGYTF,TGTGCCAGCAGCTTATACAGGGATTATGGCTACACCTTC
TRBV11-2,TRBJ2-1,-,TRBD1,CASSLEPGQTSRGFF,TGTGCCAGCAGCTTAGAGCCGGGACAGACTTCCAGGGGGTTCTTC
TRBV19,TRBJ1-1,-,TRBD1,CASSMTGGGGVTEAFF,TGTGCCAGTAGTATGACAGGGGGCGGGGGAGTAACTGAAGCTTTCTTT
TRBV2,TRBJ1-6,-,TRBD1,CATRDRINSPLHF,TGTGCCACCCGGGACAGGATAAATTCACCCCTCCACTTT